This T cell receptor (beta chain) was sequenced for a study of CD8 T cells in Susac syndrome. Sequencing of TCR beta drew on CD8+ and CD4+ T cells from blood. RNA in amounts of about 0.45 to 1 ug was reverse transcribed with random hexamers. By means of immunoSEQ multiplex PCR, TCR beta CDR3 spanning 54 Vbeta and 13 Jbeta underwent amplification. TCRdb passed the immunoSEQ multiplex PCR reads through MiXCR, listing each CDR3 protein once. The sample has some 180,000 distinct CDR3 sequences; 80% to 95% are singletons. The germline gives CDR1 SGDLS, CDR2 YYNGEE. V lost 3 bases to trimming and J lost 8 bases; unmatched junction nucleotides: 12. CDR3 length equals 16 residues.

The clonotype originates from a human donor in good health. Sequencing was performed on CD4+ T cells from PBMCs. The rearrangement uses TRBV9 and TRBJ2-1; 9 positions match TRBD2. This CDR3 reads CASSARIGGGAHEQFF. CDR3 coding DNA: TGTGCCAGCAGCGCCCGAATCGGCGGGGGGGCACATGAGCAGTTCTTC.